The clone carrying this TCR beta chain occurred a few times. Regions amplified from RNA transcripts were the TCR beta CDR3 regions. HTBI primers were used for first-round RT-PCR of the TCR CDR3. TCRdb itself ran the multiplex PCR reads through MiXCR, one entry per CDR3 protein. The top ten hold roughly 20% of the sample, which has 300,000 to 450,000 distinct CDR3 sequences, about 13% seen once. The germline V and J ends were trimmed by 1 base and 1 base, with 11 bases remaining between them. This CDR3 is 16 amino acids long. From germline, CDR1 is SGHRS and CDR2 YFSETQ. PBMCs were derived from about 10 ml fresh peripheral blood. These data come from a study of T cells in Graves' hyperthyroidism and ophthalmopathy. For the study at large: Before any treatment, at initial diagnosis, peripheral blood was collected.

The V and J genes are TRBV5-1 and TRBJ2-2; D unclear. The sequencing input was blood. The TCR was taken from a man aged 25-40 years with Graves' hyperthyroidism that later progressed to Graves' ophthalmopathy. CDR3 amino acids: CASSLSGPGNTGELFF. The DNA for the CDR3 is TGCGCCAGCAGCTTGTCCGGCCCGGGGAACACCGGGGAGCTGTTTTTT. Supplemented by reference TRBV5-1 and TRBJ2-2, the full variable domain reads KAGVTQTPRYLIKTRGQQVTLSCSPISGHRSVSWYQQTPGQGLQFLFEYFSETQRNKGNFPGRFSGRQFSNSRSEMNVSTLELGDSALYLCASSLSGPGNTGELFFGEGSRLTVL.